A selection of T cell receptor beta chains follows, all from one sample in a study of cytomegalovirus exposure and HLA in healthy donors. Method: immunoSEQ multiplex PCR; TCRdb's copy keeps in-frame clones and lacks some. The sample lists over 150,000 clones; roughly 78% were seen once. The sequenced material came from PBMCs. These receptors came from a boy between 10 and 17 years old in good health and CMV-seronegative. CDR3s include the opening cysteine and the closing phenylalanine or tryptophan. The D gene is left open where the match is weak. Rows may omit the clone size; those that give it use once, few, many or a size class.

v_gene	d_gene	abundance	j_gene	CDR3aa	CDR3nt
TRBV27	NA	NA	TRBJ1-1	CASSPRREGPEAFF	TGTGCCAGCAGCCCCCGGAGGGAAGGACCTGAAGCTTTCTTT
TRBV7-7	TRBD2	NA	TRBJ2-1	CASSLGLAGVYNEQFF	TGTGCTAGCAGCTTAGGACTAGCGGGCGTCTACAATGAGCAGTTCTTC
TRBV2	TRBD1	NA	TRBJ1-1	CASILDRVAEAFF	TGTGCCAGCATACTCGACAGGGTAGCGGAAGCTTTCTTT
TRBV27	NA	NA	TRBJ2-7	CASSLKPNDYEQYF	TGTGCCAGCAGTTTGAAGCCAAACGACTACGAGCAGTACTTC
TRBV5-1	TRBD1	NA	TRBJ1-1	CASRGQGTEAFF	TGCGCCAGCAGAGGACAGGGCACTGAAGCTTTCTTT
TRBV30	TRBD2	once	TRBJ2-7	CAWGDSGLAGGEQYF	TGTGCCTGGGGGGACTCGGGACTAGCGGGAGGCGAGCAGTACTTC
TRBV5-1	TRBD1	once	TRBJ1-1	CASSHYPGQSMNTEAFF	TGCGCCAGCAGCCACTACCCGGGACAGTCCATGAACACTGAAGCTTTCTTT
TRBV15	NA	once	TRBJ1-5	CATSREQGVGLGPQHF	TGTGCCACCAGCAGGGAACAGGGAGTTGGTCTTGGGCCCCAGCATTTT
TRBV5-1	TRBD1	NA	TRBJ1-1	CASSSFGQGSSNTEAFF	TGCGCCAGCAGTTCATTCGGACAGGGATCTTCGAACACTGAAGCTTTCTTT
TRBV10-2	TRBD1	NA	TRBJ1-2	CASSESIGGFGYTF	TGCGCCAGCAGTGAGTCGATAGGGGGCTTTGGCTACACCTTC
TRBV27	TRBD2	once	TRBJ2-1	CASSPWTSGRTEQFF	TGTGCCAGCAGTCCCTGGACTAGCGGAAGGACCGAGCAGTTCTTC
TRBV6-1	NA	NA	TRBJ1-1	CASSLQVSGTEAFF	TGTGCCAGCAGCTTACAGGTCTCGGGCACTGAAGCTTTCTTT
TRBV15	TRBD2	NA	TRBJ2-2	CATSNQLAGNTGELFF	TGTGCCACCAGCAACCAATTAGCGGGTAACACCGGGGAGCTGTTTTTT
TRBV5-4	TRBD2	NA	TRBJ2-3	CASRGSGGPISTDTQYF	TGTGCCAGCAGGGGGTCGGGAGGACCAATAAGCACAGATACGCAGTATTTT
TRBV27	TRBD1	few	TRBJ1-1	CASSRGQLNTEAFF	TGTGCCAGCAGCCGGGGACAGCTGAACACTGAAGCTTTCTTT
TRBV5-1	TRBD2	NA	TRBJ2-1	CASTIAGPLAGGGNEQFF	TGCGCCAGCACCATTGCCGGGCCACTAGCGGGAGGAGGCAATGAGCAGTTCTTC
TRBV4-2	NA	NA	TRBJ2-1	CASSQAGNEQFF	TGTGCCAGCAGCCAAGCAGGCAATGAGCAGTTCTTC
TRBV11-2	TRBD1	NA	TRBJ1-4	CASSSVAGGITNEKLFF	TGTGCCAGCAGCTCAGTGGCAGGGGGAATCACTAATGAAAAACTGTTTTTT
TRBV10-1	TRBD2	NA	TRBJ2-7	CASSETSGYEQYF	TGCGCCAGCAGCGAGACTAGCGGGTACGAGCAGTACTTC
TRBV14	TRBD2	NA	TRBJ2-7	CASSQVLAGAYEQYF	TGTGCCAGCAGCCAAGTCCTAGCGGGAGCCTACGAGCAGTACTTC
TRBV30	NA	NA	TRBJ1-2	CAWSEETTDSYGYTF	TGTGCCTGGAGTGAGGAAACGACAGATTCCTATGGCTACACCTTC
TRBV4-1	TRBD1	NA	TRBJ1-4	CASSLTGFNEKLFF	TGCGCCAGCAGCCTGACAGGGTTTAATGAAAAACTGTTTTTT
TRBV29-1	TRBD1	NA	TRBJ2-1	CSVERTGGNEQFF	TGCAGCGTTGAACGGACAGGGGGCAATGAGCAGTTCTTC
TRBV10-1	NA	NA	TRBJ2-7	CASRPGRTPQQYF	TGCGCCAGCAGACCCGGACGGACTCCCCAGCAGTACTTC
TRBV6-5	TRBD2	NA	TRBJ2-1	CASTTPGLAGGEQFF	TGTGCCAGCACCACACCGGGACTAGCGGGGGGTGAGCAGTTCTTC
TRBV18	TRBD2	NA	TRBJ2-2	CASSPRASGTNTGELFF	TGTGCCAGCTCACCACGGGCGAGCGGGACGAACACCGGGGAGCTGTTTTTT
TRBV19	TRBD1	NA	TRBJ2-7	CASTPKGDRAYEQYF	TGTGCCAGTACCCCAAAGGGGGACAGGGCCTACGAGCAGTACTTC
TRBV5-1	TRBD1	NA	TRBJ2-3	CASSSPGQSTDTQYF	TGCGCCAGCAGCTCCCCGGGACAGAGCACAGATACGCAGTATTTT
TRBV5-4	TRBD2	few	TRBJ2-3	CASRPGTSGRFSQGTQYF	TGTGCCAGCAGGCCTGGGACTAGCGGGAGATTTTCACAGGGTACGCAGTATTTT
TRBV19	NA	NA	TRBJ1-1	CASSIGRNTEAFF	TGTGCCAGTAGTATCGGGAGAAACACTGAAGCTTTCTTT
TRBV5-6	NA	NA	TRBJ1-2	CASSLGAGYTF	TGTGCCAGCAGCTTGGGCGCTGGCTACACCTTC
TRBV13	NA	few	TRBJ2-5	CASSWGDSQGLETQYF	TGTGCCAGCAGCTGGGGGGACAGCCAGGGCCTGGAGACCCAGTACTTC
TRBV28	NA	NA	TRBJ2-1	CASSPTGPSRSNEQFF	TGTGCCAGCAGCCCCACAGGGCCTAGCCGGAGCAATGAGCAGTTCTTC
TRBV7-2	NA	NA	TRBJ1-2	CASSLTGGGSYTF	TGTGCCAGCAGCCTTACGGGGGGGGGAAGCTACACCTTC
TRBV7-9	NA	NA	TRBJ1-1	CASSFRATAPPLSEAFF	TGTGCCAGCAGCTTCAGAGCGACAGCCCCACCACTCTCTGAAGCTTTCTTT
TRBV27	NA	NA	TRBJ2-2	CASSLVGGGTGELFF	TGTGCCAGCAGTTTGGTTGGGGGAGGCACCGGGGAGCTGTTTTTT
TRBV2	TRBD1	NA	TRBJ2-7	CASSVDRRSYEQYF	TGTGCCAGCAGTGTGGACAGGCGATCCTACGAGCAGTACTTC
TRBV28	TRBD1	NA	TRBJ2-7	CASSVSPTGATYEQYF	TGTGCCAGCAGTGTATCCCCTACAGGGGCCACCTACGAGCAGTACTTC
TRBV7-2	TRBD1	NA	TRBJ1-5	CASSLAGGRSNQPQHF	TGTGCCAGCAGCTTAGCAGGGGGCCGGAGCAATCAGCCCCAGCATTTT
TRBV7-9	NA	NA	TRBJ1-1	CASKEGNTEAFF	TGTGCCAGCAAGGAGGGGAACACTGAAGCTTTCTTT
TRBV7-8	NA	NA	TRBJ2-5	CASSPDSSAKETQYF	TGTGCCAGCAGCCCCGACAGCAGTGCTAAAGAGACCCAGTACTTC